In its sample, the clone carrying this TCR beta chain was seen many times. This entry is derived from a study of neurological immune-mediated disorders. 5'RACE employing 10-nucleotide random UMIs yielded the cDNA. TCRdb recomputed calls from the 5' RACE reads with MiXCR, one row per CDR3 protein. Here the sample spans 95,000 or so distinct CDR3 sequences, 3.5% to 4% being singletons. The length of the CDR3 is 14 residues. Per germline, CDR1 SGHTA and CDR2 FQGTGA. The V end was cut by 1 base, the J end by 0 bases, with 7 bases between. The clonotype was recovered from a woman younger than 35 with multiple sclerosis. This chain links TRBV7-3 with TRBJ2-7; D may correspond to TRBD1 or TRBD2 (5 bases each). Sequencing was done on a sample of PBMCs. This CDR3 reads CASSLMGDSYEQYF. DNA of the CDR3: TGTGCCAGCAGCTTAATGGGGGACTCCTACGAGCAGTACTTC.